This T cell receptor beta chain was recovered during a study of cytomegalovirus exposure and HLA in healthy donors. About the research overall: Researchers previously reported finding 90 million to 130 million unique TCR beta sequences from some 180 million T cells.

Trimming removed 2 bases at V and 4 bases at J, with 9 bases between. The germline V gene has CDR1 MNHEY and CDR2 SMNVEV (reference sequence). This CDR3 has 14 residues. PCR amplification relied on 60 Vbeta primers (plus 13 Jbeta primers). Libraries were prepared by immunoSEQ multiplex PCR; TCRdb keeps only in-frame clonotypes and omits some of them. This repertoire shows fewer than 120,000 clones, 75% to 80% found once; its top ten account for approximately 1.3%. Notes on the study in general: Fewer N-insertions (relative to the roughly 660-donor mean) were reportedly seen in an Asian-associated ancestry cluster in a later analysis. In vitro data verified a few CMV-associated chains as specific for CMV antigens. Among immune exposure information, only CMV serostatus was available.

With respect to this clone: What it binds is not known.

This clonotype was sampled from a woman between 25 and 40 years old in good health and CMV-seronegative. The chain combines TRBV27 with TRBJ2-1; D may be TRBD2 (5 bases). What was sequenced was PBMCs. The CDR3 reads CASSLRAGYNEQFF. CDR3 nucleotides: TGTGCCAGCAGTTTACGTGCGGGTTACAATGAGCAGTTCTTC.